This T cell receptor beta chain was observed in a study of blood T cell repertoires in COVID-19. The overall study: Italy, Spain and the United States were the sources of the convalescent and acute COVID-19 samples.

Only in-frame clones appear in the TCRdb table, and some are missing; sequencing was by immunoSEQ multiplex PCR. This sample has approximately 310,000 clones, with around 84% found just once. Living in under 30 US areas, the participants were between roughly 18 and 90 years of age. Allocation to cohorts depended on clinical history reported by the participants. The source is a woman between 25 and 40 years old who had been exposed to COVID-19. Material: PBMCs or T cells enriched from blood (not recorded which).

The CDR3 region is CASSLSFTGGSYGYTF. The CDR3 DNA sequence: TGTGCCAGCAGTTTATCATTTACAGGGGGCAGCTATGGCTACACCTTC. The chain links TRBV27 to TRBJ1-2, with 9 bases that match TRBD1. Germline CDR1 is MNHEY and CDR2 is SMNVEV (reference sequence). With V trimmed by 0 bases and J by 4 bases, 6 bases remained unmatched. This CDR3 is built from 16 residues.